This paragraph covers one T cell receptor (beta chain) sequence. The junction shows a germline mismatch at one end, possibly a read error. Using RNA transcripts as the source, TCR beta CDR3 regions were amplified. The HTBI primer set served for first-round RT-PCR of the TCR CDR3. TCRdb called the multiplex PCR reads again in MiXCR, with one record for every CDR3 protein. In the table there are about 640,000 distinct CDR3 sequences, roughly 20% of which are singletons. This sample stems from a study of T cells in Graves' hyperthyroidism and ophthalmopathy. Study information: Peripheral blood was taken when the disease was first diagnosed, before any treatment began.

The CDR3 loop spans 20 amino acids. Per germline, CDR1 SGHAT and CDR2 FQNNGV. The rearrangement uses TRBV11-2 and TRBJ2-3, with 10 bases identical to TRBD1. This clonotype was sampled from a man aged 25-45 years with Graves' ophthalmopathy. Sequenced input: blood. Here the CDR3 reads CASSQGPGTGAPLSTDTRYF. The DNA of the CDR3 is TGTGCCAGCAGCCAAGGACCCGGGACAGGGGCCCCCCTTAGCACAGATACGCGGTATTTT.